The rows below give T cell receptor beta chains drawn from one sample of a study of CD49a tissue-resident CD8 T cells in human skin. Some clones are missing from TCRdb's copy, which holds only in-frame ones; the method was immunoSEQ multiplex PCR. In the table there are some 1,000 clones, over 60% of which are singletons. The sample was CD103- CD8+ T cells sorted from skin dermis. Receptors were obtained from a human donor in good health. The donor label of this sample is uncertain. CDR3s include the opening cysteine and the closing phenylalanine or tryptophan. D genes are given only for firm matches. Clone size, where shown, is once, few, many, or a class for clones that have expanded.

D gene,V gene,CDR3 length,J gene,clone size,CDR3 DNA,CDR3 protein
TRBD1,TRBV5-1,13,TRBJ2-7,few,TGCGCCAGCAAGGAGACAGGGGGCCTAGAGCAGTACTTC,CASKETGGLEQYF
TRBD1,TRBV7-9,15,TRBJ2-7,NA,TGTGCCAGCAGCTTATCGCACAGGGGGCAGTACGAGCAGTACTTC,CASSLSHRGQYEQYF
NA,TRBV27,15,TRBJ2-2,NA,TGTGCCAGCAGTCCCCGACTAACCAACACCGGGGAGCTGTTTTTT,CASSPRLTNTGELFF
TRBD1,TRBV5-6,16,TRBJ2-2,NA,TGTGCCAGCAGCTTGTTCGGACAGGGCCACACCGGGGAGCTGTTTTTT,CASSLFGQGHTGELFF
TRBD2,TRBV15,17,TRBJ2-1,NA,TGTGCCACCAGCAGAGAGAGAGAACTAGCGGGTCACAATGAGCAGTTCTTC,CATSRERELAGHNEQFF
TRBD2,TRBV5-1,16,TRBJ2-7,NA,TGCGCCAGCAGCTTGGTGTCTAGCGGCAGCTCCTACGAGCAGTACTTC,CASSLVSSGSSYEQYF
TRBD1,TRBV28,17,TRBJ1-5,NA,TGTGCCAGCAGTTTCCAGCCCCCGATCAGGGGGTGCCAGCCCCAGCATTTT,CASSFQPPIRGCQPQHF
TRBD2,TRBV9,18,TRBJ2-1,NA,TGTGCCAGCAGCGCAGGGATCCGGGCGCGGGAGGATCACAATGAGCAGTTCTTC,CASSAGIRAREDHNEQFF
NA,TRBV5-1,17,TRBJ2-3,NA,TGCGCCAGCAGCCAAACAACGGGGACAATTAGCACAGATACGCAGTATTTT,CASSQTTGTISTDTQYF
TRBD2,TRBV7-8,16,TRBJ2-1,NA,TGTGCCAGCAGCTTAGGTCCTAGCGGGAGTCAGCGTGAGCAGTTCTTC,CASSLGPSGSQREQFF
TRBD2,TRBV27,16,TRBJ2-1,few,TGTGCCAGCACCAAACTTACGGGGGGGGAACGAAATGAGCAGTTCTTC,CASTKLTGGERNEQFF
TRBD1,TRBV5-6,16,TRBJ1-5,NA,TGTGCCAGCAGCTCCGCTGACAGGGGTTCCAATCAGCCCCAGCATTTT,CASSSADRGSNQPQHF
NA,TRBV27,16,TRBJ2-1,NA,TGTGCCAGCAGTCACCAAGGGACTCCGTCCTACAATGAGCAGTTCTTC,CASSHQGTPSYNEQFF
NA,TRBV28,13,TRBJ1-2,NA,TGTGCCAGCAACCATACTACCCCATCAGGCTACACCTTC,CASNHTTPSGYTF
NA,TRBV19,13,TRBJ1-1,NA,TGTGCCAGTTTTAGTAGATTGAACACTGAAGCTTTCTTT,CASFSRLNTEAFF
TRBD1,TRBV7-9,15,TRBJ1-2,once,TGTGCCAGCAGCTTAGCGGAGACAGGGAACTATGGCTACACCTTC,CASSLAETGNYGYTF
TRBD1,TRBV30,13,TRBJ1-1,hyperexpanded,TGTGCCTGGAGTGTGGGCAGGGGGGCTGAAGCTTTCTTT,CAWSVGRGAEAFF
TRBD2,TRBV10-3,15,TRBJ2-7,NA,TGTGCCATCAGTGATACCCCAGCGGGAATCTACGAGCAGTACTTC,CAISDTPAGIYEQYF
NA,TRBV4-1,14,TRBJ1-1,NA,TGCGCCAGCAGCCAAGACTGGGGGGGGACTGAAGCTTTCTTT,CASSQDWGGTEAFF
NA,TRBV29-1,14,TRBJ2-7,NA,TGCAGCGTTGAAGTCCCCGACAGGCCCTACGAGCAGTACTTC,CSVEVPDRPYEQYF
NA,TRBV5-8,12,TRBJ1-2,NA,TGTGCCAGCAGCTCCGACAGATATGGCTACACCTTC,CASSSDRYGYTF
NA,TRBV5-4,13,TRBJ2-7,NA,TGTGCCAGCAGCTCGGGTAGATTCTACGAGCAGTACTTC,CASSSGRFYEQYF
TRBD2,TRBV4-2,16,TRBJ2-2,hyperexpanded,TGTGCCAGCAGCCAGGCCTGGGACTATTCCACCGGGGAGCTGTTTTTT,CASSQAWDYSTGELFF
NA,TRBV5-1,12,TRBJ1-2,NA,TGCGCCAGCAGGGGAGGGAAGGATGGCTACACCTTC,CASRGGKDGYTF
NA,TRBV30,12,TRBJ1-1,NA,TGTGCCTGGGGTGCCACCGGGACTGAAGCTTTCTTT,CAWGATGTEAFF
TRBD2,TRBV28,18,TRBJ2-3,NA,TGTGCCAGCAGTTTATGGGGACTAGCGGGAGAAGGTCCAGATACGCAGTATTTT,CASSLWGLAGEGPDTQYF
TRBD2,TRBV7-9,16,TRBJ2-3,once,TGTGCCAGCAGCTTTGTCTCTAGCGGATACGGGGATACGCAGTATTTT,CASSFVSSGYGDTQYF
NA,TRBV7-2,13,TRBJ2-3,NA,TGTGCCAGCACCCTCCTAAGGGGAGATACGCAGTATTTT,CASTLLRGDTQYF
NA,TRBV2,14,TRBJ2-7,NA,TGTGCCAGCAGTGCGTGGCCTAGCTCCTACGAGCAGTACTTC,CASSAWPSSYEQYF
NA,TRBV13,18,TRBJ2-6,NA,TGTGCCAGCAGCTTAAACAGGGTTACAACCTCTGGGGCCAACGTCCTGACTTTC,CASSLNRVTTSGANVLTF
TRBD2,TRBV27,14,TRBJ2-1,NA,TGTGCCAGCAGTTTAGGGACTAGCGGGGCTTTGAAGTTCTTC,CASSLGTSGALKFF
TRBD1,TRBV4-1,18,TRBJ1-2,NA,TGCGCCAGCAGCCAAGACCTCCTTGAACCAGGGGGCGGCTATGGCTACACCTTC,CASSQDLLEPGGGYGYTF
NA,TRBV4-2,15,TRBJ2-7,NA,TGTGCCAGCAGCCAAGACCCGGGACATCCATACGAGCAGTACTTC,CASSQDPGHPYEQYF
TRBD1,TRBV30,14,TRBJ1-1,once,TGTGCCTGGGACTTTACAGGGGGCTACACTGAAGCTTTCTTT,CAWDFTGGYTEAFF
NA,TRBV13,14,TRBJ1-4,NA,TGTGCCAGCAGCCTTCGGACAGCTAATGAAAAACTGTTTTTT,CASSLRTANEKLFF
NA,TRBV6-1,12,TRBJ1-5,few,TGTGCCAGCAATTCAGGGCTTCAGCCCCAGCATTTT,CASNSGLQPQHF
NA,TRBV11-2,15,TRBJ1-2,NA,TGTGCCAGCAGCTTAAGGTCAGGGTGGAACTATGGCTACACCTTC,CASSLRSGWNYGYTF
NA,TRBV28,14,TRBJ1-6,once,TGTGCCAGCAGTTCACGGACATACGTTTCACCCCTCCACTTT,CASSSRTYVSPLHF
NA,TRBV4-1,15,TRBJ1-2,NA,TGCGCCAGCAGCCCGTGGACAGAGCTTACTTATGGCTACACCTTC,CASSPWTELTYGYTF
TRBD2,TRBV19,14,TRBJ2-7,NA,TGTGCCAGTAGCCTCACTAGCGGATTCTACGAGCAGTACTTC,CASSLTSGFYEQYF
NA,TRBV5-6,15,TRBJ1-2,NA,TGTGCCAGCAGCTTGATTGTGGGCGGGGGCTATGGCTACACCTTC,CASSLIVGGGYGYTF
NA,TRBV14,15,TRBJ2-3,NA,TGTGCCAGCAGCCATCTGAGCGGGAGCACAGATACGCAGTATTTT,CASSHLSGSTDTQYF
TRBD2,TRBV15,16,TRBJ2-1,large,TGTGCCACCAGCATCCCCCAGGCGGGAGGGCCTCGTGAGCAGTTCTTC,CATSIPQAGGPREQFF